The 10 T cell receptor beta chains in this list originate from one sample, sequenced in a study of CD8 T cells in ankylosing spondylitis. Study-level points and caveats: Several highly homologous variants formed a TCR beta motif that appeared characteristic of ankylosing spondylitis blood.

Using its own MiXCR run on the 5' RACE reads, TCRdb lists one record per CDR3 protein. The table has a few hundred thousand distinct CDR3 sequences, around 8% seen once. These TCRs are of unknown antigen specificity. Specimen: blood, either unsorted or a sorted T cell fraction (not recorded which). These receptors were obtained from a male donor with ankylosing spondylitis.

This clonotype showed up many times. The chain recombines TRBV7-9 with TRBJ2-2, with D possibly being TRBD2 (6 bases). The germline V gene has CDR1 SEHNR and CDR2 FQNEAQ (reference sequence). V was pared by 1 base and J by 5 bases, with 14 bases between. The CDR3 has 16 residues. CDR3 region: CASSLVVVEGTGELFF. CDR3 nucleotides: TGTGCCAGCAGCTTAGTCGTTGTGGAGGGGACCGGGGAGCTGTTTTTT. Filled out from reference TRBV7-9 and TRBJ2-2, the complete variable domain reads DTGVSQNPRHKITKRGQNVTFRCDPISEHNRLYWYRQTLGQGPEFLTYFQNEAQLEKSRLLSDRFSAERPKGSFSTLEIQRTEQGDSAMYLCASSLVVVEGTGELFFGEGSRLTVL.

This clonotype was picked up a small number of times. The J gene is TRBJ1-6, the V gene TRBV12-3 or TRBV12-4, with 11 bases that match TRBD1. The CDR3 consists of 15 residues. The V gene end was trimmed by 6 bases and the J gene end by 9 bases; junction bases not matched to a gene: 7. CDR3 in amino acids: CASRSGQGAGSPLHF. CDR3 DNA: TGTGCCAGCAGGTCTGGACAGGGGGCTGGTTCACCCCTCCACTTT.

This clonotype came up many times. This chain joins TRBV10-3 and TRBJ2-3; the D gene is possibly TRBD1 (6 bases). Trimming took 11 bases from V and 4 from J, leaving 25 bases between them. The CDR3 sequence is 16 residues long. Per germline, CDR1 ENHRY and CDR2 SYGVKD. This CDR3 reads CASSLMPGESSDTQYF. CDR3 nucleotides: TGTGCCTCCAGCCTCATGCCAGGGGAGTCCTCAGATACGCAGTATTTT.

The V and J genes are TRBV29-1 and TRBJ2-4, with D perhaps TRBD1 (5 bases). CDR1 and CDR2 (germline): SQVTM, ANQGSEA. Trimming took off 4 bases at V and 3 bases at J, with 7 bases between the two ends. The CDR3 contains 12 residues. The CDR3 here is CSVGQGKNIQYF. The CDR3 region has the DNA TGCAGCGTTGGCCAGGGCAAAAACATTCAGTACTTC.

Many counts were recorded for this clonotype. This chain connects TRBV9 to TRBJ2-5; tentative D call: TRBD2 (5 bases). This CDR3 contains 16 residues. The V end lost 0 bases, the J end lost 5 bases, and 17 bases lay between the germline ends. Germline CDR1 reads SGDLS; CDR2 reads YYNGEE. DNA for the CDR3: TGTGCCAGCAGCGTAGTCAGCGGAAGTTACGGGGAGACCCAGTACTTC. Its protein product is CASSVVSGSYGETQYF.

The chain joins TRBV5-1 to TRBJ1-2, with D perhaps matching TRBD1 (5 bases). The V gene's germline CDR1 is SGHRS and CDR2 YFSETQ. V lost 0 bases, J lost 8 bases, and 14 bases lay in between. The CDR3 extends over 14 amino acids. The CDR3 DNA sequence: TGCGCCAGCAGCTTGGAGAGCCAGGGCAGGGGCTACACCTTC. Protein product: CASSLESQGRGYTF.

This clonotype was observed many times. The J gene is TRBJ2-7, the V gene TRBV12-3 or TRBV12-4; D ambiguous. The CDR3 consists of 17 residues. V lost 5 bases to trimming and J lost 0 bases, with 20 bases between them. CDR3 nucleotide sequence: TGTGCCAGCAGTCCTCCCGCGGACGGACCGAGCTCCTACGAGCAGTACTTC. Translation gives CASSPPADGPSSYEQYF.

The chain links TRBV6-1 to TRBJ2-1; D unresolved. Trimming stripped 4 bases from V and 8 bases from J, with 9 bases between. This CDR3 contains 12 residues. Germline CDR1 and CDR2: MNHNS and SASEGT. Here the CDR3 DNA reads TGTGCCAGCAGTGTTTTTCAAGATGAGCAGTTCTTC. This translates into CASSVFQDEQFF.

This clonotype showed up many times. The chain recombines TRBV29-1 with TRBJ1-2; the D gene is possibly TRBD1 (6 bases). The CDR3 is 13 residues long. CDR1 SQVTM and CDR2 ANQGSEA come from the germline V gene. V lost 6 bases, J lost 2 bases, and 13 bases lay in between. The CDR3: CSVPKQGNYGYTF. Written as DNA, the CDR3 is TGCAGCGTACCAAAACAGGGCAACTATGGCTACACCTTC.

This clonotype was seen only a few times. The gene calls are TRBV20-1 and TRBJ2-7, with D perhaps matching TRBD1 (5 bases). Trimming removed 0 bases at V and 0 bases at J, with 9 bases between. Germline values: CDR1 DFQATT, CDR2 SNEGSKA (reference sequence). The CDR3 has 14 residues. The CDR3 protein is CSAREAGYSYEQYF. DNA for the CDR3: TGCAGTGCTAGAGAGGCAGGGTACTCCTACGAGCAGTACTTC.